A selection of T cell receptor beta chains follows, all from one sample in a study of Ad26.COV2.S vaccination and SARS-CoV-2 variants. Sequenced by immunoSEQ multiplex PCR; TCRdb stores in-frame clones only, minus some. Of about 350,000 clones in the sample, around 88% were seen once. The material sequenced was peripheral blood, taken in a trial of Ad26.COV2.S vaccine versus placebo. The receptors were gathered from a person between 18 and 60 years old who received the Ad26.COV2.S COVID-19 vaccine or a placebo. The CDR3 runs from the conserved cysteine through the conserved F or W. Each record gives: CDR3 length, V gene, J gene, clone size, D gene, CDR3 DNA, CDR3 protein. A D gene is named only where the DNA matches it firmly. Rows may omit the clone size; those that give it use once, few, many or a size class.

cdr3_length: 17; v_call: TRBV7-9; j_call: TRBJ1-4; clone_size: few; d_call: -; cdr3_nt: TGTGCCAGCAGCCCTGTATTCGGTGTGGGTAATAATGAAAAACTGTTTTTT; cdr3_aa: CASSPVFGVGNNEKLFF
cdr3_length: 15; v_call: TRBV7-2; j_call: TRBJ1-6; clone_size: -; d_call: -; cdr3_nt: TGTGCCAGCAGCTTACCCCAGGGGTGGAATTCACCCCTCCACTTT; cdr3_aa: CASSLPQGWNSPLHF
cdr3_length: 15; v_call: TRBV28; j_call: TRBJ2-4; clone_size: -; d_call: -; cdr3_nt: TGTGCCAGCTCCCTTCGGGGGTTGTCCAAAAACATTCAGTACTTC; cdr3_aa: CASSLRGLSKNIQYF
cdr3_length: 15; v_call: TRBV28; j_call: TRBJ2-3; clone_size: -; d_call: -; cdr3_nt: TGTGCCAGCAGTTTAGGGGGGACAGACCGAGATACGCAGTATTTT; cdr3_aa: CASSLGGTDRDTQYF
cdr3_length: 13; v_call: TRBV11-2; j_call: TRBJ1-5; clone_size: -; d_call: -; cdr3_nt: TGTGCCAGCAGCTTAGTGGATAATCAGCCCCAGCATTTT; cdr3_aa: CASSLVDNQPQHF
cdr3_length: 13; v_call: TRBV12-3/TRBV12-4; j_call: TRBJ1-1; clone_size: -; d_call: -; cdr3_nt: TGTGCCAGCGGGATGACAGTGAACACTGAAGCTTTCTTT; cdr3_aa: CASGMTVNTEAFF
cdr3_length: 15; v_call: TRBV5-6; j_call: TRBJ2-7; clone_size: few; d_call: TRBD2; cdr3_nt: TGTGCCAGCAGCTTACTAGCGGGAGAGGGATACGAGCAGTACTTC; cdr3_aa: CASSLLAGEGYEQYF
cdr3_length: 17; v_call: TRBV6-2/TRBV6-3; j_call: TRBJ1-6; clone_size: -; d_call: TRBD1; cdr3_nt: TGTGCCAGCAGTCTCGTCCCGGGACAGGGATTTGCTTCACCCCTCCACTTT; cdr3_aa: CASSLVPGQGFASPLHF
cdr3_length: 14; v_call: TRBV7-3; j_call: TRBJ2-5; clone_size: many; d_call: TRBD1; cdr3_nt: TGTGCCAGCAGCTTAACAGGGGGCGCGGAGACCCAGTACTTC; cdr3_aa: CASSLTGGAETQYF
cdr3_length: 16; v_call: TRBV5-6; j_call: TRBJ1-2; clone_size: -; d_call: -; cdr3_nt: TGTGCCAGCAGCTTGTGGGGGGCTCGGTCCAACTATGGCTACACCTTC; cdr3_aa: CASSLWGARSNYGYTF
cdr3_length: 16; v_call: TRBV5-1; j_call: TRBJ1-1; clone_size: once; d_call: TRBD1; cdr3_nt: TGCGCCAGCAGCTTGGGGGGGACAGGGCCGAACACTGAAGCTTTCTTT; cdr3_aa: CASSLGGTGPNTEAFF
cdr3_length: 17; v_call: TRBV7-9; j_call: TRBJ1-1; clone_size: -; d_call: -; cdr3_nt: TGTGCCAGCAGCCTAAACTTTAGAGGGACGGGAAACACTGAAGCTTTCTTT; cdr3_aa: CASSLNFRGTGNTEAFF
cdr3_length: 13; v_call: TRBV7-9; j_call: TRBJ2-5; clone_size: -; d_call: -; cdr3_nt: TGTGCCAGCAGCTTAACAGGGTTGGAGACCCAGTACTTC; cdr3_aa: CASSLTGLETQYF
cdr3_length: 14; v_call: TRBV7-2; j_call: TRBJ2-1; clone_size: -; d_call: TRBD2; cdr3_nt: TGTGCCAGCAGCCCGTGGGAGGGCGTCAATGAGCAGTTCTTC; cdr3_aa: CASSPWEGVNEQFF
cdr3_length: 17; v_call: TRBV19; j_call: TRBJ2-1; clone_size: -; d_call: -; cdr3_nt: TGTGCCAGTAGTATGATAGGGGGGACGGGCTCCTACAATGAGCAGTTCTTC; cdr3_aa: CASSMIGGTGSYNEQFF
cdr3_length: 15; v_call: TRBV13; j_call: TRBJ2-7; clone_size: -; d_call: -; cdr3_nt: TGTGCCAGCAGCTTAGAAGTAGCCTCTCTCTACGAGCAGTACTTC; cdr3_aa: CASSLEVASLYEQYF
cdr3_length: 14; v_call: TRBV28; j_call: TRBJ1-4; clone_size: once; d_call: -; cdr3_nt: TGTGCCGTACCGGGTCGGCGGGCTAATGAAAAACTGTTTTTT; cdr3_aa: CAVPGRRANEKLFF
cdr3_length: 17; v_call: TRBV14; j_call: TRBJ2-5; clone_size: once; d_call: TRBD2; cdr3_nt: TGTGCCAGCAGCCGACTGCAGGGACTAGCGGATCAAGAGACCCAGTACTTC; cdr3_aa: CASSRLQGLADQETQYF
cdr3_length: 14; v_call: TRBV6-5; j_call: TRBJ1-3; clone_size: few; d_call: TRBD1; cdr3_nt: TGTGCCAGCGGGGACAGGAGCTCTGGAAACACCATATATTTT; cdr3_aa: CASGDRSSGNTIYF
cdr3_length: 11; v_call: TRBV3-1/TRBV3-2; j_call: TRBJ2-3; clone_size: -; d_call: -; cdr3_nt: TGTGCCAGCAGCCACGGGGCTACGCAGTATTTT; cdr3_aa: CASSHGATQYF
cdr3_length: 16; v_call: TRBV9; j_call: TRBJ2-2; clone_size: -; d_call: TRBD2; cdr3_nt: TGTGCCAGCAGCGTATCCGGGACTACAAACACCGGGGAGCTGTTTTTT; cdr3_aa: CASSVSGTTNTGELFF
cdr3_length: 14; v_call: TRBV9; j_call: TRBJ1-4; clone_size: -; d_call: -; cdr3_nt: TGTGCCAGCAGCGTAGAGGCAACTAATGAAAAACTGTTTTTT; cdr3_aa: CASSVEATNEKLFF
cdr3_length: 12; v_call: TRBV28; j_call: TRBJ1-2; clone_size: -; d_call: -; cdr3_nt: TGTGCCATCTCCCTCAGGTTCTATGGCTACACCTTC; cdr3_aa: CAISLRFYGYTF